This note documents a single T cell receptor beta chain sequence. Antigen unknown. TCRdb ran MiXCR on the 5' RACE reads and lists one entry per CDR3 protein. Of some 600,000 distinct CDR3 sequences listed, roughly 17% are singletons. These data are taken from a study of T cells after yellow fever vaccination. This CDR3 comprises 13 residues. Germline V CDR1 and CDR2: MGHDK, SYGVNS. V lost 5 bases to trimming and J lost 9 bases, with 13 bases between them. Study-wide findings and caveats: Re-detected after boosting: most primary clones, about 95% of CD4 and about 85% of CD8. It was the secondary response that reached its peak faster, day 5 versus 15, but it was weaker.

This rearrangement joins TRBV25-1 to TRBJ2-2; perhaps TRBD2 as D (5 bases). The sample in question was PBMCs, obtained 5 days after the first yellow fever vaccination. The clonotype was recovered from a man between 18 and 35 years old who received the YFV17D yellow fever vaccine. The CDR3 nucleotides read TGTGCCAGCAGTCTTACGGGGTCTAGGGAGCTGTTTTTT. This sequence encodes CASSLTGSRELFF.